Presented here are 16 T cell receptor beta chains from one specimen sequenced in a study of blood T cell repertoires in COVID-19 (dated by TCRdb to 2019 to 2021). The method was the immunoSEQ multiplex PCR assay. This is the immuneACCESS table as TCRdb keeps it, with only in-frame sequences that have V and J called. A part of the clones is gone; compared with another copy, unresolved V genes explain less than half, and the rest is unexplained. Across this sample there are over 60,000 clones, with more than 80% seen only once. The leading ten clones occupy approximately 35% of the sample. The specimen was peripheral blood. The receptors shown here come from a woman aged 80 or over with active or convalescent COVID-19.

The chain employs TRBV11-1 and TRBJ1-1; D is uncertain. Germline V gene sequence: CDR1 SGHAT, CDR2 FQDESV (reference sequence). This CDR3 region has 13 residues. Trimming cost V 1 base and J 1 base, with 4 bases left between them. CDR3 residues: CASSLDRNTEAFF. In DNA form, the CDR3 reads TGTGCCAGCAGCTTAGATAGGAACACTGAAGCTTTCTTT.

The J gene is TRBJ1-4, the V gene TRBV12-3 or TRBV12-4; maybe TRBD1 (5 bases). V shed 8 bases and J shed 8 bases, with 12 bases lying between them. The CDR3 is 12 amino acids. In nucleotides, the CDR3 is TGTGCCAGCTCGGGGGTAGGCGAAAAACTGTTTTTT. Amino acids: CASSGVGEKLFF.

The chain has TRBV9 and TRBJ2-5; weak D call: TRBD1 (6 bases). Trimming took off 6 bases at V and 3 bases at J, with 15 bases between the two ends. Germline CDR1 SGDLS, CDR2 YYNGEE. The CDR3 consists of 14 residues. The CDR3 loop is CASNSNREKETQYF. DNA of the CDR3: TGTGCCAGCAACTCGAACAGGGAGAAAGAGACCCAGTACTTC.

The rearrangement joins TRBV7-2 to TRBJ1-5, with 7 bases lining up with TRBD1. Germline V lookup: CDR1 SGHTA, CDR2 FQGNSA. The CDR3 consists of 18 residues. The V gene end was trimmed by 5 bases and the J gene end by 1 base; junction bases not matched to a gene: 14. The CDR3 nucleotides are TGTGCCAGCAGCAACTGGGGCAGGGGGGTTAGGAGCAATCAGCCCCAGCATTTT. It encodes CASSNWGRGVRSNQPQHF. The full variable domain, in which reference TRBV7-2 and TRBJ1-5 provide the parts outside the CDR3, is GAGVSQSPSNKVTEKGKDVELRCDPISGHTALYWYRQSLGQGLEFLIYFQGNSAPDKSGLPSDRFSAERTGGSVSTLTIQRTQQEDSAVYLCASSNWGRGVRSNQPQHFGDGTRLSIL.

The genes are TRBV7-2 and TRBJ2-7, with 12 nucleotides matching TRBD2. CDR3 length: 15 residues. The V gene's germline CDR1 is SGHTA and CDR2 FQGNSA. V trimming: 4 bases; J trimming: 3 bases; junction bases outside the gene matches: 4. Here the CDR3 reads CASSSGLAGNYEQYF. The CDR3 DNA is TGTGCCAGCAGCTCCGGACTAGCGGGGAACTACGAGCAGTACTTC.

The rearrangement links TRBV4-3 to TRBJ1-2; a possible D gene is TRBD1 (5 bases). Germline values: CDR1 LGHNA, CDR2 YSLEER. The CDR3 sequence is 15 residues long. Trimming took off 0 bases at V and 3 bases at J, with 11 bases between the two ends. CDR3 sequence: CASSQDRTGHYGYTF. The DNA for the CDR3 is TGCGCCAGCAGCCAAGATAGAACAGGCCACTATGGCTACACCTTC.

This chain links TRBV27 with TRBJ1-1, with D perhaps TRBD1 (6 bases). The CDR3 extends over 14 amino acids. V lost 1 base and J 5 bases, leaving 11 bases between the germline ends. Looked up from germline, CDR1 is MNHEY and CDR2 is SMNVEV (reference sequence). This CDR3 reads CASSLLGAQTEAFF. The CDR3, as DNA: TGTGCCAGCAGTTTATTGGGGGCACAAACTGAAGCTTTCTTT.

The chain has TRBV5-5 and TRBJ2-3, with a weak D call TRBD1 (5 bases). This CDR3 has 16 residues. V was cut by 7 bases and J by 0 bases, with 18 bases left in between. CDR1 SGHKS and CDR2 YYEKEE come from the germline V gene (reference sequence). The CDR3, as DNA: TGTGCCAGCCCCCCTACAGGTTATACTAGCACAGATACGCAGTATTTT. Protein product: CASPPTGYTSTDTQYF.

Comments on this clone: At one of its ends the junction is not consistent with the germline gene, which may arise from a read error. This rearrangement joins TRBV12-3 or TRBV12-4 to TRBJ2-1; no firm D call. The CDR3 sequence is 10 residues long. CDR3 coding DNA: TGTGCCAGCAAACTTAGCAACCCCCTCTTC. Encoded protein: CASKLSNPLF.

V usage is TRBV12-1 and J usage is TRBJ2-3; no check of the table's D call, TRBD2, against the DNA was made. TRBV12-1 is given as a pseudogene. The CDR3 contains 18 residues. The DNA of the CDR3 is TGTGCCAGCAGCTCCTTAACGGGACTAGCGGGGGGAGGGAATACGCAGTATTTT. Its translation is CASSSLTGLAGGGNTQYF.

This clone was counted a single time. The missing conserved phenylalanine or tryptophan at the end of this CDR3 makes a read error likely. The limits of the CDR3 on the DNA are not certain, so only TCRdb's listed CDR3 is given. The rearrangement joins TRBV5-4 to TRBJ2-3; no check of the table's D call, TRBD2, against the DNA was made. The CDR3 has 14 residues if both end residues are counted. CDR1 is SGHNT and CDR2 is YYREEE in the germline V gene (reference sequence). The chain's CDR3 is CASSFAGGGPVEVV.

The chain joins TRBV4-3 to TRBJ2-3, with D possibly matching TRBD1 (5 bases). The CDR3 contains 19 residues. CDR1 and CDR2 (germline): LGHNA, YSLEER. Trimming shortened V by 0 bases and J by 1 base, and 20 bases separated the two germline ends. The CDR3, as DNA: TGCGCCAGCAGCCAAGAGGCAGGGCCAATACTATGGGGCACAGATACGCAGTATTTT. This codes for CASSQEAGPILWGTDTQYF.

There are a few counts of this clone. This chain joins TRBV6-5 and TRBJ2-1; 11 nucleotides align to TRBD1. The germline CDR1 and CDR2 sequences are MNHEY and SVGAGI. CDR3 length equals 15 residues. V shed 7 bases, J shed 6 bases, and the junction held 8 bases outside the gene matches. The chain's CDR3 is CASNVGQGEGNEQFF. CDR3 bases: TGTGCCAGCAACGTGGGACAGGGGGAGGGCAATGAGCAGTTCTTC.

The rearrangement links TRBV6-6 to TRBJ1-2, with 9 bases identical to TRBD1. This CDR3 region has 15 residues. V lost 5 bases to trimming and J lost 2 bases; unmatched junction nucleotides: 6. Germline assignment: CDR1 MNHNY and CDR2 SVGAGI (reference sequence). The CDR3 is CASSAGQGLNYGYTF. DNA for the CDR3: TGTGCCAGCAGTGCCGGACAGGGGCTCAACTATGGCTACACCTTC.

The chain joins TRBV29-1 to TRBJ2-1, with D possibly TRBD2 on 6 matching bases. CDR1 is SQVTM, CDR2 ANQGSEA, per germline. The CDR3 is 15 residues long. Trimming removed 6 bases from V and 2 bases from J, with 17 bases in between. DNA of the CDR3: TGCAGCGTAGACCCCGGGACTCAAGCCTACAATGAGCAGTTCTTC. Encoded protein: CSVDPGTQAYNEQFF.

J is TRBJ1-1 and V is TRBV7-6, with a weak D call TRBD1 (6 bases). V lost 4 bases to trimming and J lost 0 bases, with 12 bases between them. The CDR3 totals 15 residues. Germline V gene lookup returns CDR1 SGHVS and CDR2 FNYEAQ. CDR3 region: CASSSKTGLNTEAFF. The CDR3 DNA is TGTGCCAGCAGCTCAAAAACAGGGTTGAACACTGAAGCTTTCTTT.